This entry describes one T cell receptor (beta chain). This clonotype was seen a few times. What this receptor recognizes is not known. No qualities accompany the bases; no much larger clone lies one base away. The sample is drawn from a study of T-cell memory formation after mild COVID-19 (dated by TCRdb to about 2021). Context from the whole study: Most TCR sequence clusters were specific to one of the two donors. In a couple of donors, T-cell clones that expanded and contracted after mild COVID-19 were followed by sequencing TCRalpha and TCRbeta repertoires longitudinally. Two young, previously healthy adult volunteers made up the cohort, one male and one female.

Summary of the overall study and its limitations: Contracting CD4+ clones turned up mainly in the CM and EM memory subsets, whereas EMRA was where CD8+ clones were enriched. SARS-CoV-2 specificity was not confirmed for the second-wave clones peaking on day 37. Only two mild cases were covered by the study, and larger cohorts that include severe cases with pre-infection samples were considered necessary. Clones that contracted from day 15 to 85 showed balanced CD4/CD8 phenotypes, whereas a second wave of clones that expanded from day 15 to 37 leaned towards CD4+. Some responding clones were detected in pre-infection memory, which suggested that pre-existing cross-reactive memory T cells had joined the SARS-CoV-2 response.

Trimming takes 3 bases from V and 7 bases from J, and the germline ends sit 15 bases apart. There are 14 amino acids in the CDR3, from cysteine to phenylalanine inclusive. The only DNA kept is the CDR3, 42 bases in frame from the first base. The germline V gene provides CDR1 SGHRS and CDR2 YFSETQ. PBMCs were isolated by Ficoll-Paque density gradient centrifugation. Data came from an Illumina NovaSeq 6000. TCRalpha and TCRbeta cDNA libraries were constructed by 5'RACE with constant-segment primers, with sample barcodes and unique molecular identifiers being introduced. RNA was extracted from every sample with Trizol reagent. Library amplification was performed in two PCR steps, and a second sample barcode and Illumina TruSeq adapters were introduced in the second step. Sequencing of libraries was performed on an Illumina NovaSeq with 2 x 150 bp paired-end reads. The authors' analysis ran thus. The reads were demultiplexed and collapsed into UMI-guided consensus sequences using migec v1.2.7. Using mixcr v2.1.11, UMI consensuses were aligned to TRA and TRB V and J templates and then assembled into clonotypes. Expanded or contracted clonotypes were those called significant by both edgeR and NoisET, with noise models trained on biological replicates. edgeR calls used a false discovery rate-adjusted p below 0.01 and a log2 fold-change threshold of 1. As an exploratory analysis of dynamics, max-normalized trajectories of the 1000 most abundant clonotypes were examined by PCA with hierarchical clustering. Separately sequenced CD4+ and CD8+ repertoires were used to assign the CD4 or CD8 phenotype of responding clones. TCRdb reworked the public reads: Q25 trimming with fastp, MiXCR clone assembly, productive beta chains retained. Rows merge per CDR3 protein into single entries with the most common DNA and genes. TCRdb, not the authors, supplied the V and J calls. A total of under 300,000 distinct CDR3 sequences appear in this sample, around a tenth of them only once. Of the sample, around 23% is held by the ten largest clones.

The source material was PBMCs or a T cell subset sorted from them (not recorded which). The clonotype was recovered from a man younger than 35 who had mild COVID-19 (a few samples of this study predate the infection). The sample titles of this study are shuffled in the database, so cell type and time point are left out; the donor was told from shared clones. Rearrangement joined TRBV5-1 to TRBJ2-3; the D segment cannot be called with confidence. This receptor has the CDR3 CASSSGRSPHTQYF. The DNA sequence is given as TGCGCCAGCAGCTCTGGACGGAGCCCGCATACGCAGTATTTT.